This record looks at one T cell receptor beta chain sequence and its context. Its antigen is still unknown. The CDR3 consists of 14 residues. From germline, CDR1 is DFQATT and CDR2 SNEGSKA (reference sequence). This entry belongs to a study of blood T cells in healthy people across ages. Study summary: Through template switching, about one barcoded beta molecule was captured per two T cells, as measured in model experiments.

Primers used in a second PCR of about 6 to 12 cycles were a sample-barcoded 5' primer and a J-beta primer mix. Each of the cDNA molecules was tagged by a template-switch adaptor with 12 random nucleotides. TCRdb independently ran MiXCR on the 5' RACE reads; one entry per CDR3 protein. The sample yields around 1,900,000 distinct CDR3 sequences, roughly two fifths seen once. Study results and limitations: Among T cells, TCR beta diversity per million cells dropped roughly linearly as age rose. CMV status of donors was unknown, possibly confounding expanded clonotype changes.

This receptor was identified in a human donor in good health. V is TRBV20-1 and J is TRBJ2-5, with D perhaps matching TRBD1 or TRBD2 (5 bases each). The J call is uncertain, as TRBJ2-7 better fits the DNA end. Sequenced input: blood. For the CDR3, the DNA is TGCAGTGCTAGAGATCACCGGGGCGGCTACGAGCAGTACTTC. Translation: CSARDHRGGYEQYF.